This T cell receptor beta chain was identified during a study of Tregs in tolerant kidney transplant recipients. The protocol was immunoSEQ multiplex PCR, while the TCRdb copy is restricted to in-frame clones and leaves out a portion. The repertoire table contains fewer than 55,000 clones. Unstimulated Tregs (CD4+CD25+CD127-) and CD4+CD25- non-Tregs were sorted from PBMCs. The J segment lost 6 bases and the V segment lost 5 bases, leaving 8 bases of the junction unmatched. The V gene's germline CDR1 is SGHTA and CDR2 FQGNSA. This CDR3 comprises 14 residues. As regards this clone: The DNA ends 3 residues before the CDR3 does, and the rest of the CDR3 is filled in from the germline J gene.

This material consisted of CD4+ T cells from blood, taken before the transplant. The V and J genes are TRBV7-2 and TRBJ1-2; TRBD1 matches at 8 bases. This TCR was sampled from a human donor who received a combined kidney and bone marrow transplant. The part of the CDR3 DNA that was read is TGTGCCAGCAGCCCGAACAGGGGGGTGAATGGC. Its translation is CASSPNRGVNG. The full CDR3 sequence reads CASSPNRGVNGYTF.